This T cell receptor beta chain is drawn from a study of identical twins. The study's findings and limits: The authors drew conclusions from cross-sectional statistical analysis rather than following the same donors.

MiXCR was run by TCRdb on the 5' RACE reads, yielding one entry per CDR3 protein. The data contain approximately 700,000 distinct CDR3 sequences, over 5% of them singletons. Concerning this clonotype itself: What it binds is not known.

The CDR3 totals 15 residues. Trimming cost V 7 bases and J 2 bases, with 18 bases left between them. Germline loops: CDR1 SNHLY, CDR2 FYNNEI. The specimen was naive T cells sorted from blood. The sequence came from a man younger than 35 in good health. The V gene is TRBV2, the J gene TRBJ2-7; maybe TRBD1 (5 bases). The CDR3 is CASMREARVPYEQYF. CDR3 DNA: TGTGCCAGCATGAGAGAGGCCAGGGTCCCCTACGAGCAGTACTTC.